Each of the 22 T cell receptor beta chains below was sequenced from the same sample in a study of control samples from healthy donors and cancer patients. Clones were read by immunoSEQ multiplex PCR, and TCRdb kept only the in-frame ones, dropping some. Of around 71,000 clones listed, around 87% are singletons. The sample taken for sequencing was PBMCs. The origin of the receptors is a woman aged 45-65 years with head and neck cancer.

This clone came up once. This sequence joins TRBV3-1 (or the pseudogene TRBV3-2) and TRBJ1-4; D may be TRBD1 (5 bases). Germline V gene sequence: CDR1 LGHDT, CDR2 YNNKEL (reference sequence). The CDR3 runs to 16 residues. V lost 4 bases and J lost 10, with 22 bases in between. This chain's CDR3 is CASSPGRGTKSGKLFF. The CDR3 DNA follows: TGTGCCAGCAGCCCTGGTCGAGGGACGAAGTCCGGAAAACTGTTTTTT.

The genes are TRBV28 and TRBJ2-5; no clear D. Germline V gene data show CDR1 as MDHEN and CDR2 as SYDVKM. CDR3 length: 14 residues. The V end lost 5 bases, the J end lost 2 bases, and 12 bases lay between the germline ends. The CDR3 protein is CASSIPVGQETQYF. The CDR3 region has the DNA TGTGCCAGCAGTATCCCCGTGGGGCAAGAGACCCAGTACTTC. Drawing the rest from reference TRBV28 and TRBJ2-5, the complete variable domain is DVKVTQSSRYLVKRTGEKVFLECVQDMDHENMFWYRQDPGLGLRLIYFSYDVKMKEKGDIPEGYSVSREKKERFSLILESASTNQTSMYLCASSIPVGQETQYFGPGTRLLVL.

The chain links TRBV25-1 to TRBJ1-1, with 7 bases fitting TRBD1. Trimming cost V 6 bases and J 4 bases; bases outside gene matches: 14. The CDR3 is 16 amino acids. Germline loops: CDR1 MGHDK, CDR2 SYGVNS. The CDR3 spells CASSVSGTVGGTEAFF. The CDR3 DNA reads as TGTGCCAGCAGCGTCTCCGGGACAGTGGGGGGCACTGAAGCTTTCTTT.

The CDR3 loop reads CASSSGQGKSYEQYF. CDR3 DNA: TGTGCCAGCAGCTCCGGACAGGGAAAATCCTACGAGCAGTACTTC. The chain employs TRBV7-9 and TRBJ2-7, with TRBD1 identical over 8 bases. The CDR3 has 15 residues. Looked up from germline, CDR1 is SEHNR and CDR2 is FQNEAQ (reference sequence). Trimming cost V 4 bases and J 1 base; bases outside gene matches: 6.

The chain recombines TRBV28 with TRBJ2-1; 9 nucleotides match TRBD2. Per germline, CDR1 MDHEN and CDR2 SYDVKM. The ends lost 1 base at V and 6 bases at J; junction bases unmatched: 7. This CDR3 is built from 16 residues. The CDR3 is CASSLLAGVAPNEQFF. The DNA of the CDR3 is TGTGCCAGCAGTTTATTAGCGGGGGTCGCCCCCAATGAGCAGTTCTTC. The whole variable domain, filled in from reference TRBV28 and TRBJ2-1, reads DVKVTQSSRYLVKRTGEKVFLECVQDMDHENMFWYRQDPGLGLRLIYFSYDVKMKEKGDIPEGYSVSREKKERFSLILESASTNQTSMYLCASSLLAGVAPNEQFFGPGTRLTVL.

The V gene is TRBV28, the J gene TRBJ1-6; D remains unclear. The CDR3 is made up of 12 amino acids. Trimming took off 3 bases at V and 7 bases at J, with 4 bases between the two ends. The germline gives CDR1 MDHEN, CDR2 SYDVKM. As DNA, the CDR3 is TGTGCCAGCAGTTTGGGGAATTCACCCCTCCACTTT. The encoded protein is CASSLGNSPLHF.

This clone was observed a handful of times. This chain joins TRBV2 and TRBJ2-3; 10 bases are a match to TRBD1. V was clipped by 8 bases and J by 3 bases; unmatched bases: 20. The CDR3 has 19 amino acids. Germline V gene lookup returns CDR1 SNHLY and CDR2 FYNNEI. CDR3: CASPSPGTGVESGTDTQYF. CDR3 sequence (DNA): TGTGCCAGCCCTAGCCCCGGGACAGGGGTCGAATCGGGGACAGATACGCAGTATTTT.

The genes are TRBV28 and TRBJ2-5; possibly TRBD2 for D (6 bases). The CDR3 consists of 16 residues. V gave up 6 bases and J gave up 9 bases, with 26 bases separating them. CDR1 and CDR2 (germline): MDHEN, SYDVKM. The CDR3 loop is CASRPVGFSGRDAQYF. The CDR3 DNA follows: TGTGCCAGCAGACCAGTCGGTTTCTCAGGGCGGGACGCCCAGTACTTC.

The V call is TRBV3-1 (or the pseudogene TRBV3-2), the J call TRBJ2-1, with 9 bases matching TRBD2. Germline trimming cut 1 base from V and 13 bases from J; bases unmatched to any gene: 8. The CDR3 is made up of 14 amino acids. Germline V gene lookup returns CDR1 LGHDT and CDR2 YNNKEL (reference sequence). This CDR3 reads CASSQVQGGGVQFF. The CDR3 DNA reads TGTGCCAGCAGCCAAGTCCAGGGCGGGGGGGTCCAGTTCTTC.

The V gene is TRBV6-6, the J gene TRBJ2-3, with 9 bases lining up with TRBD2. Germline V gives CDR1 MNHNY, CDR2 SVGAGI (reference sequence). J was trimmed by 2 bases and V by 7 bases; bases with no gene match: 7. The CDR3 is made up of 15 amino acids. The CDR3 is CASTRAGGTTDTQYF. CDR3 DNA sequence: TGTGCCAGCACCCGAGCGGGGGGTACCACAGATACGCAGTATTTT.

The rearrangement links TRBV19 to TRBJ2-3; D is unresolved. The germline gives CDR1 LNHDA, CDR2 SQIVND (reference sequence). The CDR3 contains 15 residues. Trimming took off 5 bases at V and 4 bases at J, with 16 bases between the two ends. The CDR3 nucleotides read TGTGCCAGTAGTTCTCGGACCACCCGTTCAGATACGCAGTATTTT. It yields the protein CASSSRTTRSDTQYF.

This rearrangement joins TRBV2 to TRBJ2-1; 9 bases align to TRBD1. The CDR3 spans 16 residues. V shed 4 bases, J shed 0 bases, and the junction held 4 bases outside the gene matches. CDR1 is SNHLY, CDR2 FYNNEI, per germline. The CDR3 bases are TGTGCCAGCAGTGGGAGACAGGGGGGCTCCTACAATGAGCAGTTCTTC. This sequence encodes CASSGRQGGSYNEQFF.

This chain connects TRBV14 to TRBJ1-1; TRBD1 matches at 9 bases. Germline values: CDR1 SGHDN, CDR2 FVKESK. The CDR3 is 15 amino acids. With 4 bases clipped from V and 4 bases from J, the junction kept 7 bases outside the gene matches. CDR3 loop: CASSRVQGAVTEAFF. In DNA form, the CDR3 reads TGTGCCAGCAGCCGAGTACAGGGGGCGGTCACTGAAGCTTTCTTT.

The V gene is TRBV18, the J gene TRBJ1-1, with 9 positions matching TRBD1. This CDR3 is 17 amino acids long. Per germline, CDR1 KGHSH and CDR2 LQKENI. Trimming at V came to 5 bases and at J to 2 bases, leaving 12 bases not matched to a gene. CDR3 sequence reads: CASSVTTGGGINTEAFF. CDR3 in DNA: TGTGCCAGCTCAGTGACGACAGGGGGGGGGATAAACACTGAAGCTTTCTTT.

The chain combines TRBV5-1 with TRBJ2-3; D may correspond to TRBD1 or TRBD2 (6 bases each). V lost 6 bases to trimming and J lost 2 bases, with 22 bases between them. The CDR3 runs 17 residues. Per germline, CDR1 SGHRS and CDR2 YFSETQ. This CDR3 is CASTLIRGAGTTDTQYF. The CDR3 DNA reads TGCGCCAGCACCTTAATAAGGGGGGCCGGAACCACAGATACGCAGTATTTT.

The chain uses TRBV11-2 and TRBJ1-1, with D maybe TRBD1 (6 bases). V lost 5 bases and J lost 7, with 14 bases in between. CDR3 length equals 13 residues. Germline CDR1 and CDR2: SGHAT and FQNNGV. This CDR3 reads CASSPGVGLEAFF. CDR3 nucleotides: TGTGCCAGCAGCCCAGGGGTGGGGCTTGAAGCTTTCTTT.

This chain joins TRBV28 and TRBJ1-3; D gene uncertain. V was shortened by 6 bases and J by 2 bases, with 11 bases between the two germline ends. CDR1 is MDHEN and CDR2 is SYDVKM in the germline V gene. CDR3 length equals 14 residues. CDR3 bases: TGTGCCAGCAGCCCCAGTGGCACTGGAAACACCATATATTTT. Protein sequence: CASSPSGTGNTIYF.

The chain employs TRBV6-1 and TRBJ2-7; D call uncertain. Deletions cut 1 base from V and 2 bases from J, with 3 bases between. Germline V CDR1 and CDR2: MNHNS, SASEGT. The CDR3 has 12 residues. The CDR3 region is CASSEGPYEQYF. The CDR3 coding sequence is TGTGCCAGCAGTGAAGGGCCCTACGAGCAGTACTTC.

The CDR3 DNA reads as TGTGCCAGTGGAGCGGGGACAGGGGGCGGGAATGAGCAGTTCTTC. Its translation is CASGAGTGGGNEQFF. The chain carries TRBV19 and TRBJ2-1; 12 nucleotides line up with TRBD1. Germline trimming cut 8 bases from V and 7 bases from J; bases unmatched to any gene: 9. The CDR3 length is 15 residues. CDR1 LNHDA and CDR2 SQIVND come from the germline V gene (reference sequence).

The rearrangement uses TRBV9 and TRBJ2-5; 13 bases map to TRBD2. CDR3 size: 17 residues. The germline V gene encodes CDR1 SGDLS and CDR2 YYNGEE. V dropped 3 bases and J dropped 4; count of bases not matched to a gene: 9. CDR3 nucleotides: TGTGCCAGCAGCGCCGGGACTAGCGGGGCATCTCGAGAGACCCAGTACTTC. This encodes CASSAGTSGASRETQYF.

This clone was recorded only once. This chain connects TRBV12-3 or TRBV12-4 to TRBJ2-5, with 7 positions matching TRBD1. Trimming took 4 bases from V and 5 from J; bases not matched to a gene: 4. This CDR3 contains 13 residues. The CDR3 is CASSSTGRETQYF. As DNA, the CDR3 is TGTGCCAGCAGTTCGACAGGGCGGGAGACCCAGTACTTC.

The chain links TRBV6-5 to TRBJ2-7; TRBD2 matches 7 bases. This CDR3 has 15 amino acids. The germline V gene encodes CDR1 MNHEY and CDR2 SVGAGI. V lost 6 bases and J lost 0; bases outside the gene matches: 8. CDR3: CASRRSGALSYEQYF. CDR3 coding DNA: TGTGCCAGCAGGAGGAGCGGGGCTCTCTCCTACGAGCAGTACTTC.